These T cell receptor beta chains were read from a single sample in a study of blood T cell repertoires in COVID-19. This table comes from immunoSEQ multiplex PCR, and its TCRdb copy is limited to in-frame clones, with some not included. The sample lists roughly 85,000 clones; 86% were seen once. The sample was peripheral blood. These receptors were collected from a man aged 45-65 years with active or convalescent COVID-19. Both conserved end residues are part of each CDR3. The D gene is left open where the match is weak. For some rows the clone size is stated as once, few or many, or as a class when expanded; others skip it.

d_gene	v_gene	len	abundance	j_gene	CDR3aa	CDR3nt
.	TRBV10-2	15	.	TRBJ1-3	CASSRDTRDGNTIYF	TGCGCCAGCAGCCGGGACACACGGGACGGAAACACCATATATTTT
TRBD1	TRBV2	15	.	TRBJ1-2	CASRWRGQFRDGYTF	TGTGCCAGCAGGTGGAGGGGGCAGTTTCGGGATGGCTACACCTTC
TRBD1	TRBV4-3	18	.	TRBJ1-6	CASSQVGAGTARNSPLHF	TGCGCCAGCAGCCAAGTAGGCGCCGGGACAGCGCGTAATTCACCCCTCCACTTT
.	TRBV3-1/TRBV3-2	13	.	TRBJ2-2	CASSQGSPGELFF	TGTGCCAGCAGCCAAGGTAGCCCCGGGGAGCTGTTTTTT
TRBD2	TRBV5-5	15	.	TRBJ2-5	CASRWFPGGQETQYF	TGTGCCAGCAGGTGGTTCCCGGGGGGGCAAGAGACCCAGTACTTC
.	TRBV7-2	14	.	TRBJ2-2	CASSLDTNTGELFF	TGTGCCAGCAGCTTGGACACAAACACCGGGGAGCTGTTTTTT
TRBD1	TRBV14	15	.	TRBJ2-1	CASSPTGVVYHEQFF	TGTGCCAGCAGCCCTACAGGGGTCGTTTACCATGAGCAGTTCTTC
.	TRBV29-1	13	.	TRBJ2-1	CSVEESRRGEQFF	TGCAGCGTTGAAGAGTCCCGAAGGGGGGAGCAGTTCTTC
TRBD1	TRBV5-1	15	.	TRBJ2-1	CASSLGGTGVHEQFF	TGCGCCAGCAGCCTAGGTGGGACAGGGGTCCATGAGCAGTTCTTC
TRBD1	TRBV4-3	15	.	TRBJ1-2	CASSPRTGVNYGYTF	TGCGCCAGCAGCCCGCGGACAGGGGTAAACTATGGCTACACCTTC
TRBD1	TRBV5-1	13	.	TRBJ2-7	CASSSGQFYEQYF	TGCGCCAGCAGCTCGGGACAGTTCTACGAGCAGTACTTC
TRBD1	TRBV6-4	15	.	TRBJ2-1	CASSDMVGQGHEQFF	TGTGCCAGCAGTGACATGGTTGGACAGGGCCATGAGCAGTTCTTC
.	TRBV5-1	15	.	TRBJ2-7	CASSLEGGARYEQYF	TGCGCCAGCAGCTTGGAAGGGGGGGCCAGGTACGAGCAGTACTTC
TRBD1	TRBV7-2	15	.	TRBJ1-1	CASSATGTEYTEAFF	TGTGCCAGCAGCGCAACCGGGACAGAGTACACTGAAGCTTTCTTT
.	TRBV19	15	.	TRBJ1-1	CASSRTFGVNTEAFF	TGTGCCAGTAGTAGAACCTTCGGGGTGAACACTGAAGCTTTCTTT
TRBD2	TRBV2	13	.	TRBJ2-3	CASRRGDTDTQYF	TGTGCCAGCAGACGGGGGGACACAGATACGCAGTATTTT
TRBD1	TRBV10-3	14	.	TRBJ1-1	CATWDRARDTEAFF	TGTGCCACCTGGGACAGGGCGCGGGATACTGAAGCTTTCTTT
.	TRBV19	13	once	TRBJ1-5	CASSIPQEQPQHF	TGTGCCAGTAGTATCCCCCAGGAACAGCCCCAGCATTTT
TRBD1	TRBV7-8	14	once	TRBJ2-2	CASSLARGTGELFF	TGTGCCAGCAGCTTAGCCAGGGGGACCGGGGAGCTGTTTTTT
TRBD1	TRBV6-1	18	.	TRBJ1-6	CASSEWGEQTGVDSPLHF	TGTGCCAGCAGTGAATGGGGAGAGCAGACAGGGGTCGATTCACCCCTCCACTTT
TRBD2	TRBV30	14	.	TRBJ2-5	CAWRGGRGQETQYF	TGTGCCTGGAGGGGAGGGAGGGGCCAAGAGACCCAGTACTTC
.	TRBV1	15	.	TRBJ2-1	CTSSQSGSAYNEQFF	TGCACCAGCAGCCAGAGCGGGAGCGCCTACAATGAGCAGTTCTTC
TRBD2	TRBV5-4	15	.	TRBJ2-5	CASSYPRAGEETQYF	TGTGCCAGTTCTTATCCGCGAGCGGGAGAAGAGACCCAGTACTTC
TRBD1	TRBV19	15	.	TRBJ1-4	CASSFRQGPNEKLFF	TGTGCCAGTAGTTTCCGACAGGGGCCTAATGAAAAACTGTTTTTT
TRBD1	TRBV28	13	.	TRBJ2-5	CASQGQGQETQYF	TGTGCCAGCCAGGGACAGGGGCAAGAGACCCAGTACTTC
.	TRBV6-2/TRBV6-3	15	.	TRBJ2-7	CASSFRLRSSYEQYF	TGTGCCAGCAGTTTCAGACTCCGGAGCTCCTACGAGCAGTACTTC
TRBD1	TRBV19	13	.	TRBJ1-4	CASRGTGNEKLFF	TGTGCCAGCCGAGGGACAGGGAATGAAAAACTGTTTTTT
TRBD1	TRBV9	13	.	TRBJ1-5	CASSTGINQPQHF	TGTGCCAGCTCGACAGGGATCAATCAGCCCCAGCATTTT
.	TRBV6-6	13	.	TRBJ1-5	CASTGRENQPQHF	TGTGCCAGCACGGGCAGGGAAAACCAGCCCCAGCATTTT
.	TRBV27	16	.	TRBJ1-6	CASSSQGPLYNSPLHF	TGTGCCAGCAGTTCCCAGGGCCCTTTGTATAATTCACCCCTCCACTTT
TRBD2	TRBV25-1	17	.	TRBJ2-3	CASSANGVGLVADTQYF	TGTGCCAGCAGTGCTAATGGGGTCGGACTAGTGGCAGATACGCAGTATTTT
TRBD1	TRBV3-1/TRBV3-2	14	.	TRBJ1-1	CASSGRDRVPEAFF	TGTGCCAGCAGCGGCCGGGACAGGGTCCCTGAAGCTTTCTTT
TRBD2	TRBV5-1	17	.	TRBJ2-5	CASSRRPAASGTETQYF	TGCGCCAGCAGCCGGAGGCCGGCGGCTAGCGGGACGGAGACCCAGTACTTC
TRBD1	TRBV29-1	14	.	TRBJ1-5	CSVQTGGLNQPQHF	TGCAGCGTTCAAACAGGGGGTCTAAATCAGCCCCAGCATTTT
.	TRBV7-8	15	.	TRBJ2-5	CASSFPRGQQETQYF	TGTGCCAGCAGCTTCCCCCGGGGACAACAAGAGACCCAGTACTTC
.	TRBV20-1	12	few	TRBJ1-1	CSASGQVTEAFF	TGCAGTGCTAGTGGGCAGGTCACTGAAGCTTTCTTT
TRBD1	TRBV19	15	.	TRBJ1-4	CASSIPGTGGEKLFF	TGTGCCAGTAGTATCCCCGGGACAGGGGGCGAAAAACTGTTTTTT
TRBD1	TRBV2	15	.	TRBJ1-3	CASSERGQAGNTIYF	TGTGCCAGCAGTGAACGCGGACAGGCTGGAAACACCATATATTTT
.	TRBV25-1	13	.	TRBJ1-6	CASSELGDSPLHF	TGTGCCAGCAGTGAGTTAGGGGATTCACCCCTCCACTTT
TRBD1	TRBV4-1	16	.	TRBJ1-5	CASSQFPGQAPQPQHF	TGCGCCAGCAGCCAATTTCCGGGACAGGCCCCCCAGCCCCAGCATTTT
TRBD2	TRBV5-1	15	few	TRBJ2-5	CASSLAPTSEETQYF	TGCGCCAGCAGCTTGGCCCCGACTAGCGAGGAGACCCAGTACTTC